This note documents a single T cell receptor (beta chain) sequence. V was pared by 0 bases and J by 4 bases, with 5 bases of the junction left unmatched. CDR1 and CDR2 from the germline V gene are SGHTA and FQGTGA. The CDR3 covers 16 residues. The data stem from a study of blood T cell repertoires in COVID-19. Study-level information: Collection of acute and convalescent COVID-19 samples took place in the United States, Italy and Spain. PBMCs, B-cell-depleted T cells, or T cells were the source of the cDNA or gDNA that made up the material.

Authors' processing steps: Counts of nucleated cells, estimated from reference gene primer amplification, were obtained. Clones were read by immunoSEQ multiplex PCR, and TCRdb kept only the in-frame ones, dropping some. V, J and clone size reflect that table, while D and trimming were determined from the DNA. The sample consists of 200,000 to 250,000 clones, 70% to 85% of them appearing once. Sequencing input: peripheral blood. This TCR was sampled from a woman over 75 with acute or convalescent COVID-19. This chain joins TRBV7-3 and TRBJ2-5, with 10 bases matching TRBD2. CDR3 DNA: TGTGCCAGCAGCTTAACGCCTAGCGGGAGTACAGAGACCCAGTACTTC. Translating gives CASSLTPSGSTETQYF.